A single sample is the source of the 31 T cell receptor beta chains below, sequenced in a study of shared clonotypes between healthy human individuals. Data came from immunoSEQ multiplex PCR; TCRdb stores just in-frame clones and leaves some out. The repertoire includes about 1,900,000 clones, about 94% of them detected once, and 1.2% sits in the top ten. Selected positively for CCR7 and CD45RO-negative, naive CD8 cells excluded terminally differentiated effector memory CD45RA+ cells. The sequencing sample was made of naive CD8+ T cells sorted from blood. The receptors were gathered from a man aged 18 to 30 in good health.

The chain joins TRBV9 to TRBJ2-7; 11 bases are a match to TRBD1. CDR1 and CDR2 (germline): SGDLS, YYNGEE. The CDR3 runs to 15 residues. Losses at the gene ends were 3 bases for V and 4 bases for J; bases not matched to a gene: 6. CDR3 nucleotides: TGTGCCAGCAGCGCGGGACAGGGGGTGGAGTACGAGCAGTACTTC. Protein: CASSAGQGVEYEQYF.

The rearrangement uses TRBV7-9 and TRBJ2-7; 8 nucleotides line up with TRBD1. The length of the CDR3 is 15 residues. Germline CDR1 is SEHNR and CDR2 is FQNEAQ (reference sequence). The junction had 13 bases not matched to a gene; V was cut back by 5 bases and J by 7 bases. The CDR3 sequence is CASSQAGGFLGEQYF. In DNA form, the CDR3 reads TGTGCCAGCAGCCAAGCAGGGGGCTTTCTGGGGGAGCAGTACTTC.

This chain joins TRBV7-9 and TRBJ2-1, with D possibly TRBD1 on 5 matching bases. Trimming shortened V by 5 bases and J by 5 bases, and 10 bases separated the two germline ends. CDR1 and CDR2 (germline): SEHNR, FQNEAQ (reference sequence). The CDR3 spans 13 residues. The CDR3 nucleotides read TGTGCCAGCAGCCGGACACCTGACAATGAGCAGTTCTTC. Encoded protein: CASSRTPDNEQFF.

The CDR3 region has the DNA TGTGCCAGCAGCTTAGTAACGAAGGCAGATACGCAGTATTTT. It encodes CASSLVTKADTQYF. The chain combines TRBV11-2 with TRBJ2-3; D call uncertain. Germline values: CDR1 SGHAT, CDR2 FQNNGV. The CDR3 has 14 residues. Trimming cost V 1 base and J 4 bases, with 9 bases left between them.

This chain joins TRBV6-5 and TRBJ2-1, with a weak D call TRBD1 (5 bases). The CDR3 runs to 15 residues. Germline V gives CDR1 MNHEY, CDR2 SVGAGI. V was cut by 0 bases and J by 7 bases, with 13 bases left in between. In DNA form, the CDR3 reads TGTGCCAGCAGTTACTCTTGGGGCCTAGTGAATGAGCAGTTCTTC. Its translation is CASSYSWGLVNEQFF.

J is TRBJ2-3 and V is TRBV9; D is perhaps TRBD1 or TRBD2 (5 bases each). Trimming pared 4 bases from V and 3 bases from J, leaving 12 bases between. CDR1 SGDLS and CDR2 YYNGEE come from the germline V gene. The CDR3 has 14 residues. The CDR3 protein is CASSPSGRTDTQYF. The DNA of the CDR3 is TGTGCCAGCAGCCCCTCGGGACGGACAGATACGCAGTATTTT.

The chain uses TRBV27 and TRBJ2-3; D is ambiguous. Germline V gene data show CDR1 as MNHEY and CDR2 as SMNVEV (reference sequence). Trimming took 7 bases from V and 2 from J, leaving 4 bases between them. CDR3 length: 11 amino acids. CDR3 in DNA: TGTGCCAGCACCCACACAGATACGCAGTATTTT. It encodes CASTHTDTQYF.

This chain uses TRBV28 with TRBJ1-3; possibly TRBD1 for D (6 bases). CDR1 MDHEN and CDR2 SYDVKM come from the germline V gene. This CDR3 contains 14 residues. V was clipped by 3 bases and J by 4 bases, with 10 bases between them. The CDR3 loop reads CASSFRGLGNTIYF. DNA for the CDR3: TGTGCCAGCAGTTTCAGGGGATTGGGAAACACCATATATTTT. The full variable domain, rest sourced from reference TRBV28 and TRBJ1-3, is DVKVTQSSRYLVKRTGEKVFLECVQDMDHENMFWYRQDPGLGLRLIYFSYDVKMKEKGDIPEGYSVSREKKERFSLILESASTNQTSMYLCASSFRGLGNTIYFGEGSWLTVV.

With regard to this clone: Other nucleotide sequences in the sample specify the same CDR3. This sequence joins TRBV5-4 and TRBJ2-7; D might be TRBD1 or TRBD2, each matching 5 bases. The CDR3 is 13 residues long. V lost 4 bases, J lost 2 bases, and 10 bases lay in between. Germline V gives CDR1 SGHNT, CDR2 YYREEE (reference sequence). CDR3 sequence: CASSLGTTYEQYF. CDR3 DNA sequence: TGTGCCAGCAGCCTAGGGACGACCTACGAGCAGTACTTC. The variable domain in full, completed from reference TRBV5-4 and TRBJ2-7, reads ETGVTQSPTHLIKTRGQQVTLRCSSQSGHNTVSWYQQALGQGPQFIFQYYREEENGRGNFPPRFSGLQFPNYSSELNVNALELDDSALYLCASSLGTTYEQYFGPGTRLTVT.

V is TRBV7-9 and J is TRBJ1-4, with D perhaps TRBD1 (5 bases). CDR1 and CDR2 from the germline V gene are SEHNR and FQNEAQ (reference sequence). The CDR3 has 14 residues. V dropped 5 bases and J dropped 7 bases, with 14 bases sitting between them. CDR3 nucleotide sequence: TGTGCCAGCAGCACCGACAGTGGACCTGAAAAACTGTTTTTT. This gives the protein CASSTDSGPEKLFF. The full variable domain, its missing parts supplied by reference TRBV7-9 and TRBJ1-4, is DTGVSQNPRHKITKRGQNVTFRCDPISEHNRLYWYRQTLGQGPEFLTYFQNEAQLEKSRLLSDRFSAERPKGSFSTLEIQRTEQGDSAMYLCASSTDSGPEKLFFGSGTQLSVL.

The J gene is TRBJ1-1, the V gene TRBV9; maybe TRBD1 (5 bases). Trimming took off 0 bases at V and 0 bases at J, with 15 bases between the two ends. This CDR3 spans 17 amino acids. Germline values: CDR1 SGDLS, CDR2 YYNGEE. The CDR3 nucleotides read TGTGCCAGCAGCGTAGACCCGGGGGGGTCCATGAACACTGAAGCTTTCTTT. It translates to CASSVDPGGSMNTEAFF.

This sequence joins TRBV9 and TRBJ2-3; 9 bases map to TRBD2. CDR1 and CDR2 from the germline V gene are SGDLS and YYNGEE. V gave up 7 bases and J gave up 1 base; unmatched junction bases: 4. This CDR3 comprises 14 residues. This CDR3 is CASDGGRGTDTQYF. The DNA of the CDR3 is TGTGCCAGCGACGGCGGGAGGGGCACAGATACGCAGTATTTT.

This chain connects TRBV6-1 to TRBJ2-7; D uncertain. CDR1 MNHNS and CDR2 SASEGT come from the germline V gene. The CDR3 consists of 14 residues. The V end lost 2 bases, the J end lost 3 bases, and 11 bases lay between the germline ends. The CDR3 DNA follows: TGTGCCAGCAGTGAATGGGCAGATTACTACGAGCAGTACTTC. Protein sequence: CASSEWADYYEQYF.

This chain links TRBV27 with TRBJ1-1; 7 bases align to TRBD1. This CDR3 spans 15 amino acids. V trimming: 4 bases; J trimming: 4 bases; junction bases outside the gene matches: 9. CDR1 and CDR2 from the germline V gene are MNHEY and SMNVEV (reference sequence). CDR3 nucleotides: TGTGCCAGCAGTTCTTTAGGGGGCGGTGGCACTGAAGCTTTCTTT. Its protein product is CASSSLGGGGTEAFF.

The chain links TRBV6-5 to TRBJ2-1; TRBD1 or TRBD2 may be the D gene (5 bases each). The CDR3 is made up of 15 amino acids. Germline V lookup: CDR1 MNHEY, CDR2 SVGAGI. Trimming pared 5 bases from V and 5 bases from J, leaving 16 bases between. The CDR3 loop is CASSPTEGTNNEQFF. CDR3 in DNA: TGTGCCAGCAGTCCGACAGAGGGCACAAACAATGAGCAGTTCTTC.

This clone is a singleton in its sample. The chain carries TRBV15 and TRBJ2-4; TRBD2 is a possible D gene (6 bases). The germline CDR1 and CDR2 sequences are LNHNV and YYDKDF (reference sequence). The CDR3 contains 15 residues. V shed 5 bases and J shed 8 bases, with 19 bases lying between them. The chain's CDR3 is CATSRDSSGGDIQYF. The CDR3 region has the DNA TGTGCCACCAGCCGCGACTCCTCCGGAGGGGACATTCAGTACTTC.

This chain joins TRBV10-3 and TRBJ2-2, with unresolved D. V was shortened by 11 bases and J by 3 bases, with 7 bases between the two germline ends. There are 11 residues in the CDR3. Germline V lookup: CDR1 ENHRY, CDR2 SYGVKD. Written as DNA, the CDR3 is TGTGCCTCATGGGACACCGGGGAGCTGTTTTTT. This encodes CASWDTGELFF.

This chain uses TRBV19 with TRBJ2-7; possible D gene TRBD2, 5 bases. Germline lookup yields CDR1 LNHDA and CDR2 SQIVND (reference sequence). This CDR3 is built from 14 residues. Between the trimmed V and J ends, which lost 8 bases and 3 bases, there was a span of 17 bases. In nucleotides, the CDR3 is TGTGCCAGTTTGAGCGGACTGCTTAGCTACGAGCAGTACTTC. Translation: CASLSGLLSYEQYF.

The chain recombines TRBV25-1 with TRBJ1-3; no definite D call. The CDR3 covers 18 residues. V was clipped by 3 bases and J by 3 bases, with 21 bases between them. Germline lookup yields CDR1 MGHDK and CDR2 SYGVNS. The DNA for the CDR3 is TGTGCCAGCAGTGACCTATCTACAGAGGGCACGTTTGGAAACACCATATATTTT. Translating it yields CASSDLSTEGTFGNTIYF.

CDR3 sequence reads: CASSLEISGHHGYTF. In nucleotides, the CDR3 is TGTGCCAGCAGCTTAGAAATATCGGGACATCATGGCTACACCTTC. The chain joins TRBV13 to TRBJ1-2, with a tentative D call TRBD1 (6 bases). Germline CDR1 and CDR2: PRHDT and FYEKMQ (reference sequence). Trimming removed 1 base at V and 6 bases at J, with 15 bases between. This CDR3 is 15 amino acids long.

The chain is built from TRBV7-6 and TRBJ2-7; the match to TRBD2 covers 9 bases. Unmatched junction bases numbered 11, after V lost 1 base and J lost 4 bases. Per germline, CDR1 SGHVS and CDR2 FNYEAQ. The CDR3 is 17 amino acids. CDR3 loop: CASSLGTSREGGYEQYF. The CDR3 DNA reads TGTGCCAGCAGCTTAGGGACCTCGCGGGAGGGCGGGTACGAGCAGTACTTC.

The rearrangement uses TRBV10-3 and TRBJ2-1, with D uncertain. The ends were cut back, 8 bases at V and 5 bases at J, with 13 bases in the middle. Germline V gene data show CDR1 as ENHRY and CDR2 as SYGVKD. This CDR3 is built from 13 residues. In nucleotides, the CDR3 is TGTGCCATCTGCTCCCCGCCAGACAATGAGCAGTTCTTC. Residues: CAICSPPDNEQFF.

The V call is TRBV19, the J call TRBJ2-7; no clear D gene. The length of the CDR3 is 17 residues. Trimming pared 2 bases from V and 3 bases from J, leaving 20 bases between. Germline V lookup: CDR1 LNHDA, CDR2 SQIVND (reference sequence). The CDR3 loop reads CASSIRGGSTSFYEQYF. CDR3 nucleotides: TGTGCCAGTAGTATACGTGGTGGCTCAACCTCTTTCTACGAGCAGTACTTC.

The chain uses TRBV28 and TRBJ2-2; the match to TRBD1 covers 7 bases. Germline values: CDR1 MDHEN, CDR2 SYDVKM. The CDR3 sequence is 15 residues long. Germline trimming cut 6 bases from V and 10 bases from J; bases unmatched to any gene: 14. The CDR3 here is CASRDIDRAMLELFF. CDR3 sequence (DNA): TGTGCCAGCAGAGACATAGACAGGGCCATGTTGGAGCTGTTTTTT.

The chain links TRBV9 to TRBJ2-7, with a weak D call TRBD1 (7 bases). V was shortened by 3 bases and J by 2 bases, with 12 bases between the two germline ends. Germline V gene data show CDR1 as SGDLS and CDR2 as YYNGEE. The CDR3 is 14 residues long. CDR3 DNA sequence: TGTGCCAGCAGCGCCCAGGGGGGAACCTACGAGCAGTACTTC. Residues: CASSAQGGTYEQYF.

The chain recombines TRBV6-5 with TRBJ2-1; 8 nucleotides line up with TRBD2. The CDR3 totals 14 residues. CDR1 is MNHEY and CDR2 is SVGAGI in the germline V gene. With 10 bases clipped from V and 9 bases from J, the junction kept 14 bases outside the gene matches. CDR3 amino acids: CATKSGSPNGEQFF. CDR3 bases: TGTGCCACCAAAAGCGGGAGCCCCAATGGTGAGCAGTTCTTC.

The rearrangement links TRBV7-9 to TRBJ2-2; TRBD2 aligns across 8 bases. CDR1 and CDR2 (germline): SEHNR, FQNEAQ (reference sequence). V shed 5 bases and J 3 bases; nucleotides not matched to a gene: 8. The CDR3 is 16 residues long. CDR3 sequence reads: CASSPRVAGYTGELFF. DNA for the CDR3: TGTGCCAGCAGCCCCCGGGTAGCGGGGTACACCGGGGAGCTGTTTTTT.

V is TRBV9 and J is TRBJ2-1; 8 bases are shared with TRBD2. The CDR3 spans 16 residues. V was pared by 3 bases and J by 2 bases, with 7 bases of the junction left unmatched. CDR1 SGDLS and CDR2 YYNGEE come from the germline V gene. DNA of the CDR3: TGTGCCAGCAGCGGAAGCCTGCGGGGGGCCTACAATGAGCAGTTCTTC. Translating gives CASSGSLRGAYNEQFF.

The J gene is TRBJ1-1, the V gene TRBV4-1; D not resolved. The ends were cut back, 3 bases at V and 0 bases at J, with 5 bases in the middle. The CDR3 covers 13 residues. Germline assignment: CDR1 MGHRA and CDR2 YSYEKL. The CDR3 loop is CASSQLLNTEAFF. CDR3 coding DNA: TGCGCCAGCAGCCAGCTCTTGAACACTGAAGCTTTCTTT.

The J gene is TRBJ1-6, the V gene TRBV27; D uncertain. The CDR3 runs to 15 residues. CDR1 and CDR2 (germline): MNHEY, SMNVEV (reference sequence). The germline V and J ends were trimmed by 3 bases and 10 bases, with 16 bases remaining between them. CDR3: CASSFSAVLGSPLHF. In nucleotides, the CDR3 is TGTGCCAGCAGTTTTAGTGCCGTCCTGGGCTCACCCCTCCACTTT.

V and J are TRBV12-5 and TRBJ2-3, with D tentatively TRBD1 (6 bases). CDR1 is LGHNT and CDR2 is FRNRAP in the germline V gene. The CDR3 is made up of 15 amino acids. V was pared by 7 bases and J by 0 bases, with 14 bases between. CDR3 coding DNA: TGTGCTAGTGACCTGGACAGCCTTAGCACAGATACGCAGTATTTT. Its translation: CASDLDSLSTDTQYF.